The source of this T cell receptor beta chain is a study of human T cells and chemical hapten exposure. A single record per CDR3 protein comes from TCRdb applying MiXCR to the RACE reads. This table holds about 82,000 distinct CDR3 sequences, 10% to 15% found once. The table lists this clonotype with a few counts. The time point here: patch test 3, about 24 weeks after DPC sensitization. Treatment indicated: therapeutic diphenylcyclopropenone sensitization with weekly scalp DPC. Germline V gene data show CDR1 as DFQATT and CDR2 as SNEGSKA (reference sequence). Trimming pared 7 bases from V and 3 bases from J, leaving 14 bases between. The CDR3 length is 13 residues.

J is TRBJ2-3 and V is TRBV20-1; D perhaps matches TRBD2 (5 bases). The sequence was obtained from a woman between 45 and 60 years old with alopecia areata. Some clones in this sample may be carry-over from other donors' samples. The material sequenced was whole blood, taken in connection with sensitization to the hapten diphenylcyclopropenone (DPC). CDR3 DNA sequence: TGCAGTGTGTTTGATCCGGGAACAGATACGCAGTATTTT. It codes for CSVFDPGTDTQYF.